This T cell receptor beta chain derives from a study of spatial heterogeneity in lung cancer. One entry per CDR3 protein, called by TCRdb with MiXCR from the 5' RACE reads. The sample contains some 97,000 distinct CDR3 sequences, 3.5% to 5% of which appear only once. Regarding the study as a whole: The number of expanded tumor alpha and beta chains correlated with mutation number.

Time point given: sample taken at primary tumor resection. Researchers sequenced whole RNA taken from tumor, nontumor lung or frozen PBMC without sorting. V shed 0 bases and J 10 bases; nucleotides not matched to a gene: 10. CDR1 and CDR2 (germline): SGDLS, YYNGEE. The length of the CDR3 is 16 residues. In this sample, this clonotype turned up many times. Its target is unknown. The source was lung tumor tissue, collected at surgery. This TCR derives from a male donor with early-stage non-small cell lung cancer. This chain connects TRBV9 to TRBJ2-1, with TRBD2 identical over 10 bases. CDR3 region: CASSVERLAGAWEQFF. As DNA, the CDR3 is TGTGCCAGCAGCGTAGAAAGACTAGCGGGTGCTTGGGAGCAGTTCTTC. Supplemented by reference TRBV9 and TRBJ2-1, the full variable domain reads DSGVTQTPKHLITATGQRVTLRCSPRSGDLSVYWYQQSLDQGLQFLIQYYNGEERAKGNILERFSAQQFPDLHSELNLSSLELGDSALYFCASSVERLAGAWEQFFGPGTRLTVL.